The 14 T cell receptor beta chains listed next were all sequenced from one sample in a study of cytomegalovirus exposure and HLA in healthy donors (dated by TCRdb to the late 2010s). Library construction relied on the immunoSEQ multiplex PCR assay. A mixture of 60 forward primers for TCR Vbeta segments and 13 reverse primers for TCR Jbeta segments was used in the multiplex PCR. TCRdb holds this immuneACCESS table with in-frame rearrangements only. Some clones are missing; in checked studies, unresolved V genes explain under half, and the rest has no known cause. Counted in this sample were about 98,000 clones; roughly 76% of them appeared once. The leading ten clones occupy 0.95% to 1.5% of the sample. Sequenced: PBMCs. The receptors were sampled from a female donor in good health and CMV-seronegative.

The chain joins TRBV4-1 to TRBJ1-6; a possible D gene is TRBD1 (5 bases). Per germline, CDR1 MGHRA and CDR2 YSYEKL. V was pared by 1 base and J by 6 bases, with 10 bases between. The length of the CDR3 is 15 residues. CDR3 DNA sequence: TGCGCCAGCAGCCAAGCCCCGGGGGGTAATTCACCCCTCCACTTT. Translation: CASSQAPGGNSPLHF.

This sequence joins TRBV30 and TRBJ1-5; D gene unclear. The CDR3 extends over 13 amino acids. Germline V lookup: CDR1 GTSNPN, CDR2 SVGIG (reference sequence). With 2 bases removed from V and 1 base from J, the gap between germline ends came to 6 bases. The DNA of the CDR3 is TGTGCCTGGAGTCTGAGAAGCAATCAGCCCCAGCATTTT. Protein: CAWSLRSNQPQHF.

The chain is built from TRBV4-1 and TRBJ1-1, with TRBD1 matching 8 bases. Trimming at V came to 0 bases and at J to 6 bases, leaving 3 bases not matched to a gene. Germline-derived CDR1 and CDR2 are MGHRA and YSYEKL. The CDR3 contains 14 residues. CDR3 residues: CASSQDGQGPEAFF. In nucleotides, the CDR3 is TGCGCCAGCAGCCAAGACGGACAGGGACCTGAAGCTTTCTTT.

This chain uses TRBV21-1 with TRBJ1-2; the tabulated D call, TRBD1, remains unverified against the DNA. TRBV21-1 constitutes a pseudogene. This CDR3 region has 15 residues. CDR3 residues: CASGRTGAHNYGYTF. In DNA, the CDR3 is TGTGCCAGCGGACGGACAGGGGCCCATAACTATGGCTACACCTTC.

The V gene is TRBV10-3, the J gene TRBJ1-1, with 10 bases that match TRBD1. CDR3 length: 13 residues. Trimming removed 4 bases from V and 4 bases from J; junction bases left unmatched: 0. Per germline, CDR1 ENHRY and CDR2 SYGVKD. The CDR3 region is CAISGDRGTEAFF. CDR3 coding DNA: TGTGCCATCAGTGGGGACAGGGGCACTGAAGCTTTCTTT.

This clone was observed a few times. This chain links TRBV4-1 with TRBJ2-7; possibly TRBD1 for D (6 bases). The germline V gene has CDR1 MGHRA and CDR2 YSYEKL. There are 15 residues in the CDR3. V lost 0 bases to trimming and J lost 4 bases, with 13 bases between them. The CDR3 protein is CASSQDGQTLYEQYF. DNA for the CDR3: TGCGCCAGCAGCCAAGACGGACAGACATTATACGAGCAGTACTTC.

The V call is TRBV29-1, the J call TRBJ2-1, with D maybe TRBD1 (7 bases). Per germline, CDR1 SQVTM and CDR2 ANQGSEA. V dropped 1 base and J dropped 4 bases, with 17 bases sitting between them. The CDR3 loop spans 16 amino acids. CDR3 sequence (DNA): TGCAGCGTTGAAGGCCTGGGGGGACAGCTTTACAATGAGCAGTTCTTC. The encoded protein is CSVEGLGGQLYNEQFF.

This chain links TRBV6-4 with TRBJ2-2, with D perhaps matching TRBD1 (6 bases). Germline V lookup: CDR1 MRHNA, CDR2 SNTAGT. V lost 2 bases and J lost 7, with 14 bases in between. The CDR3 contains 15 residues. CDR3: CASSDAPGAGGELFF. CDR3 coding DNA: TGTGCCAGCAGTGACGCCCCAGGGGCAGGCGGGGAGCTGTTTTTT.

This clone was seen just once. The chain combines TRBV28 with TRBJ2-7; D is ambiguous. The V end lost 1 base, the J end lost 3 bases, and 4 bases lay between the germline ends. The germline V gene encodes CDR1 MDHEN and CDR2 SYDVKM. The CDR3 sequence is 12 residues long. CDR3 sequence: CASSLSNYEQYF. The CDR3 coding sequence is TGTGCCAGCAGTTTATCAAACTACGAGCAGTACTTC.

This chain uses TRBV19 with TRBJ1-1; TRBD1 matches 8 bases. With 6 bases clipped from V and 8 bases from J, the junction kept 5 bases outside the gene matches. Per germline, CDR1 LNHDA and CDR2 SQIVND (reference sequence). The CDR3 spans 12 residues. CDR3 sequence reads: CASSGQGGEAFF. In nucleotides, the CDR3 is TGTGCCAGTAGCGGACAGGGCGGAGAAGCTTTCTTT.

This clone was recorded a few times. The chain uses TRBV6-5 and TRBJ2-5; tentative D call: TRBD1 (5 bases). This CDR3 is 15 amino acids long. Germline assignment: CDR1 MNHEY and CDR2 SVGAGI. V was clipped by 6 bases and J by 2 bases, with 16 bases between them. The CDR3 here is CASSPQAGPQETQYF. The CDR3 region has the DNA TGTGCCAGCAGCCCACAGGCCGGTCCGCAAGAGACCCAGTACTTC.

This clone was counted between two and nine times. V is TRBV14 and J is TRBJ1-1; D possibly corresponds to TRBD1 (6 bases). The germline V gene has CDR1 SGHDN and CDR2 FVKESK. This CDR3 is 13 amino acids long. V was trimmed by 5 bases and J by 5 bases, leaving 12 bases between them. In DNA form, the CDR3 reads TGTGCCAGCAGCGCACAGGGTATTACTGAAGCTTTCTTT. Encoded protein: CASSAQGITEAFF.

This sequence joins TRBV9 and TRBJ2-7; TRBD1 aligns across 9 bases. Germline loops: CDR1 SGDLS, CDR2 YYNGEE. CDR3 length equals 14 residues. V dropped 3 bases and J dropped 2; count of bases not matched to a gene: 3. The chain's CDR3 is CASSAGTGPYEQYF. As DNA, the CDR3 is TGTGCCAGCAGCGCCGGGACAGGGCCCTACGAGCAGTACTTC. Looking up the rest from reference TRBV9 and TRBJ2-7 gives the full variable domain: DSGVTQTPKHLITATGQRVTLRCSPRSGDLSVYWYQQSLDQGLQFLIQYYNGEERAKGNILERFSAQQFPDLHSELNLSSLELGDSALYFCASSAGTGPYEQYFGPGTRLTVT.

The chain employs TRBV5-1 and TRBJ1-6; 8 bases agree with TRBD1. Germline CDR1 SGHRS, CDR2 YFSETQ. The length of the CDR3 is 16 residues. The junction had 9 bases not matched to a gene; V was cut back by 1 base and J by 9 bases. The DNA of the CDR3 is TGCGCCAGCAGCTTGTTGGCAGGGGGCTCTGGTTCACCCCTCCACTTT. Protein: CASSLLAGGSGSPLHF. The whole variable domain, remainder taken from reference TRBV5-1 and TRBJ1-6, is KAGVTQTPRYLIKTRGQQVTLSCSPISGHRSVSWYQQTPGQGLQFLFEYFSETQRNKGNFPGRFSGRQFSNSRSEMNVSTLELGDSALYLCASSLLAGGSGSPLHFGNGTRLTVT.